The 14 T cell receptor beta chains presented below share a single source sample, sequenced in a study of radiation and T cells in renal cell carcinoma. TCRdb's table, derived via immunoSEQ multiplex PCR, lists solely in-frame clones and lacks some. The table includes about 91,000 clones, about four fifths detected once. Stated time point: baseline pretreatment blood. Described treatment: 15 Gy SBRT to primary tumor, nephrectomy 4 weeks later. The sequencing here drew on blood, taken from a patient whose treatment included radiotherapy and nephrectomy. The receptors were sampled from a man in his 60s with renal cell carcinoma.

The rearrangement joins TRBV13 to TRBJ2-2, with a tentative D call TRBD1 (6 bases). Per the germline V gene, CDR1 is PRHDT and CDR2 is FYEKMQ (reference sequence). V lost 4 bases to trimming and J lost 2 bases, with 8 bases between them. The CDR3 extends over 14 amino acids. CDR3 sequence: CASSSGTNTGELFF. CDR3 in DNA: TGTGCCAGCAGCTCCGGGACAAACACCGGGGAGCTGTTTTTT.

The chain employs TRBV10-3 and TRBJ1-5; D might be TRBD1 (5 bases). V was shortened by 8 bases and J by 3 bases, with 14 bases between the two germline ends. The CDR3 spans 14 residues. The germline V gene has CDR1 ENHRY and CDR2 SYGVKD. CDR3 in amino acids: CAIQAGGINQPQHF. CDR3 nucleotides: TGTGCCATCCAGGCGGGGGGTATCAATCAGCCCCAGCATTTT.

The chain is built from TRBV5-1 and TRBJ2-6; D gene unclear. The CDR3 spans 17 residues. Trimming took 2 bases from V and 0 from J, leaving 12 bases between them. CDR1 SGHRS and CDR2 YFSETQ come from the germline V gene. DNA for the CDR3: TGCGCCAGCAGCTTTGGTCCCCCTATCTCTGGGGCCAACGTCCTGACTTTC. Translated: CASSFGPPISGANVLTF.

The rearrangement uses TRBV4-1 and TRBJ2-1; D is ambiguous. CDR1 is MGHRA, CDR2 YSYEKL, per germline. Trimming cost V 6 bases and J 9 bases, with 12 bases left between them. CDR3 length: 12 amino acids. CDR3 coding DNA: TGCGCCAGCAGGCCCCCCCTGGGTGAGCAGTTCTTC. Protein: CASRPPLGEQFF.

The chain links TRBV5-5 to TRBJ2-7; TRBD1 might be the D (5 bases). The CDR3 runs to 12 residues. Per germline, CDR1 SGHKS and CDR2 YYEKEE (reference sequence). V was pared by 0 bases and J by 4 bases, with 5 bases between. Here the CDR3 reads CASSLEGYEQYF. CDR3 bases: TGTGCCAGCAGCTTGGAGGGGTACGAGCAGTACTTC.

There are a few counts of this clone. The gene calls are TRBV18 and TRBJ1-2; D might be TRBD1 (5 bases). Germline lookup yields CDR1 KGHSH and CDR2 LQKENI. Trimming removed 2 bases at V and 8 bases at J, with 21 bases between. The CDR3 covers 16 residues. CDR3 residues: CASSPEAQRGGAGYTF. The DNA for the CDR3 is TGTGCCAGCTCACCAGAAGCCCAGAGGGGAGGAGCGGGCTACACCTTC.

This clone has just one count. V is TRBV4-1 and J is TRBJ2-3; 9 nucleotides agree with TRBD2. V gave up 4 bases and J gave up 7 bases; unmatched junction bases: 9. The CDR3 is made up of 15 amino acids. Per germline, CDR1 MGHRA and CDR2 YSYEKL. DNA for the CDR3: TGCGCCAGCAGCCGCGACCTGACTAGCGGCCATACGCAGTATTTT. Protein: CASSRDLTSGHTQYF.

This clone is a singleton in its sample. The chain joins TRBV12-5 to TRBJ1-1; 7 bases are shared with TRBD1. The J segment lost 0 bases and the V segment lost 7 bases, leaving 11 bases of the junction unmatched. Germline loops: CDR1 LGHNT, CDR2 FRNRAP. The CDR3 loop spans 16 amino acids. The CDR3, as DNA: TGTGCTAGTGCCTTCTCCACAGGGGTCCTGAACACTGAAGCTTTCTTT. Amino acids: CASAFSTGVLNTEAFF.

CDR3 sequence: CASSPGVIWEQYF. The CDR3 coding sequence is TGTGCCAGCAGCCCCGGGGTCATCTGGGAGCAGTACTTC. This sequence joins TRBV6-5 and TRBJ2-7; D perhaps matches TRBD2 (5 bases). Germline-derived CDR1 and CDR2 are MNHEY and SVGAGI. V gave up 6 bases and J gave up 7 bases, with 16 bases separating them. CDR3 length: 13 amino acids.

This clone was seen a few times. This rearrangement joins TRBV18 to TRBJ1-4, with 7 bases fitting TRBD1. Trimming removed 6 bases from V and 4 bases from J; junction bases left unmatched: 5. Germline lookup yields CDR1 KGHSH and CDR2 LQKENI. CDR3 size: 14 residues. For the CDR3, the DNA is TGTGCCAGCTCGATAGGGGGCGTTAATGAAAAACTGTTTTTT. It codes for CASSIGGVNEKLFF. Filled out from reference TRBV18 and TRBJ1-4, the complete variable domain reads NAGVMQNPRHLVRRRGQEARLRCSPMKGHSHVYWYRQLPEEGLKFMVYLQKENIIDESGMPKERFSAEFPKEGPSILRIQQVVRGDSAAYFCASSIGGVNEKLFFGSGTQLSVL.

This clone was detected ten times or more. The rearrangement uses TRBV5-1 and TRBJ1-1; the D is unclear. This CDR3 region has 11 residues. Between the trimmed V and J ends, which lost 1 base and 2 bases, there was a span of 0 bases. Germline lookup yields CDR1 SGHRS and CDR2 YFSETQ. CDR3 sequence: CASSLNTEAFF. The CDR3 coding sequence is TGCGCCAGCAGCTTGAACACTGAAGCTTTCTTT.

The chain uses TRBV10-3 and TRBJ2-5; no firm D call. The V end was cut by 8 bases, the J end by 1 base, with 8 bases between. CDR1 ENHRY and CDR2 SYGVKD come from the germline V gene. The CDR3 sequence is 12 residues long. CDR3 bases: TGTGCCATCTCGCAGATCCAAGAGACCCAGTACTTC. It translates to CAISQIQETQYF.

In its sample, this clone was seen a few times. This sequence joins TRBV29-1 and TRBJ1-1; D is unclear. Per the germline V gene, CDR1 is SQVTM and CDR2 is ANQGSEA. Trimming shortened V by 5 bases and J by 0 bases, and 10 bases separated the two germline ends. This CDR3 comprises 13 residues. CDR3 coding DNA: TGCAGCGTTAGGACCGAGATGAACACTGAAGCTTTCTTT. Residues: CSVRTEMNTEAFF.

The V call is TRBV9, the J call TRBJ1-2; tentatively, D is TRBD1 (5 bases). V was trimmed by 4 bases and J by 4 bases, leaving 11 bases between them. The CDR3 runs 13 residues. Looked up from germline, CDR1 is SGDLS and CDR2 is YYNGEE. The CDR3 sequence is CASSPQESYGYTF. The CDR3 DNA sequence: TGTGCCAGCAGCCCACAGGAGAGCTATGGCTACACCTTC.